This entry lists 25 T cell receptor beta chains sequenced from one sample in a study of T cell responses to AZD1222 COVID-19 vaccine. Profiling relied on immunoSEQ multiplex PCR, and the TCRdb table lists in-frame clones only, not all of them. The sample consists of over 100,000 clones, around 90% of them appearing once. Specimen: peripheral blood, collected 28 days after the second AZD1222 dose. The receptors here all came from an adult who received the AZD1222 COVID-19 vaccine.

The V call is TRBV9, the J call TRBJ1-6; D gene ambiguous. CDR1 is SGDLS and CDR2 is YYNGEE in the germline V gene. V was cut by 0 bases and J by 7 bases, with 5 bases left in between. The CDR3 spans 13 residues. As DNA, the CDR3 is TGTGCCAGCAGCGTAGGGGGAAATTCACCCCTCCACTTT. It encodes CASSVGGNSPLHF.

The V and J genes are TRBV19 and TRBJ1-6, with D hard to call. The V and J ends lost 4 bases and 9 bases respectively, with 13 bases between them. CDR1 is LNHDA and CDR2 is SQIVND in the germline V gene (reference sequence). The CDR3 consists of 14 residues. The CDR3 region is CASSTQRFGSPLHF. CDR3 nucleotide sequence: TGTGCCAGTAGTACCCAGAGATTTGGTTCACCCCTCCACTTT.

V gene TRBV19 combines with J gene TRBJ2-7, with 7 nucleotides matching TRBD1. With 1 base clipped from V and 4 bases from J, the junction kept 4 bases outside the gene matches. In germline, CDR1 is LNHDA, CDR2 SQIVND (reference sequence). The CDR3 totals 14 residues. DNA for the CDR3: TGTGCCAGTAGTATAGCCGGCAGGGGGTACGAGCAGTACTTC. Protein product: CASSIAGRGYEQYF.

Here the CDR3 DNA reads TGTGCCAGCAACCCCTCAGGCGTAAGCTGGAATGAGCAGTTCTTC. It encodes CASNPSGVSWNEQFF. The rearrangement links TRBV7-8 to TRBJ2-1; D remains unclear. Trimming cost V 7 bases and J 7 bases, with 20 bases left between them. CDR1 and CDR2 from the germline V gene are SGHVS and FQNEAQ. The CDR3 has 15 residues.

The rearrangement links TRBV6-1 to TRBJ2-1; D unclear. The CDR3 covers 13 residues. Germline V CDR1 and CDR2: MNHNS, SASEGT. V was trimmed by 1 base and J by 2 bases, leaving 3 bases between them. The CDR3 spells CASSEGTYNEQFF. CDR3 DNA sequence: TGTGCCAGCAGTGAAGGGACCTACAATGAGCAGTTCTTC.

The gene calls are TRBV7-2 and TRBJ1-1; 7 bases align to TRBD1. The junction had 3 bases not matched to a gene; V was cut back by 4 bases and J by 1 base. CDR1 is SGHTA and CDR2 is FQGNSA in the germline V gene. The CDR3 runs to 14 residues. The CDR3 nucleotides are TGTGCCAGCAGCTCGGGACAGTGGAACACTGAAGCTTTCTTT. It specifies CASSSGQWNTEAFF.

V and J are TRBV18 and TRBJ1-3, with TRBD1 matching 9 bases. Germline-derived CDR1 and CDR2 are KGHSH and LQKENI. V was clipped by 2 bases and J by 5 bases; unmatched bases: 1. The CDR3 runs to 14 residues. The CDR3: CASSPGTGRNTIYF. For the CDR3, the DNA is TGTGCCAGCTCACCAGGGACAGGGAGAAACACCATATATTTT.

Notes on this clone: Other DNA sequences in the same sample also yield this CDR3. The chain links TRBV12-3 or TRBV12-4 to TRBJ1-1; D gene ambiguous. Trimming stripped 2 bases from V and 0 bases from J, with 1 base between. The CDR3 extends over 12 amino acids. CDR3 DNA sequence: TGTGCCAGCAGTTTACTGAACACTGAAGCTTTCTTT. Protein sequence: CASSLLNTEAFF.

The rearrangement joins TRBV29-1 to TRBJ2-7; tentative D call: TRBD1 (6 bases). CDR1 and CDR2 from the germline V gene are SQVTM and ANQGSEA. Trimming took 7 bases from V and 1 from J, leaving 20 bases between them. This CDR3 spans 15 amino acids. Here the CDR3 DNA reads TGCAGCGCCCATGGGGCCTTCACAGGGTCCTACGAGCAGTACTTC. It codes for CSAHGAFTGSYEQYF.

CDR3 in DNA: TGCGCCAGCAGCCAATCTCCGGGACCCGGGAATAACTATGGCTACACCTTC. Translation: CASSQSPGPGNNYGYTF. This chain uses TRBV4-3 with TRBJ1-2; TRBD1 is a possible D gene (5 bases). The length of the CDR3 is 17 residues. CDR1 LGHNA and CDR2 YSLEER come from the germline V gene. The V gene lost 2 bases and the J gene lost 1 base, with 17 bases spanning the gap.

The chain couples TRBV11-2 to TRBJ2-1, with 9 bases aligning to TRBD1. The V and J ends lost 5 bases and 5 bases, in that order; junction bases with no gene match: 7. Per the germline V gene, CDR1 is SGHAT and CDR2 is FQNNGV. This CDR3 spans 15 amino acids. In nucleotides, the CDR3 is TGTGCCAGCAGCCAAGACAGGGGGGCCCACAATGAGCAGTTCTTC. This translates into CASSQDRGAHNEQFF.

The V and J genes are TRBV19 and TRBJ1-2; 7 nucleotides agree with TRBD1. The CDR3 runs 16 residues. CDR1 and CDR2 from the germline V gene are LNHDA and SQIVND (reference sequence). V shed 3 bases, J shed 2 bases, and the junction held 9 bases outside the gene matches. The CDR3, as DNA: TGTGCCAGTAGTATGTATGCCGGGACAGAAAACTATGGCTACACCTTC. Residues: CASSMYAGTENYGYTF. Drawing the rest from reference TRBV19 and TRBJ1-2, the complete variable domain is DGGITQSPKYLFRKEGQNVTLSCEQNLNHDAMYWYRQDPGQGLRLIYYSQIVNDFQKGDIAEGYSVSREKKESFPLTVTSAQKNPTAFYLCASSMYAGTENYGYTFGSGTRLTVV.

The gene calls are TRBV5-1 and TRBJ2-3; D gene unclear. In germline, CDR1 is SGHRS, CDR2 YFSETQ. The CDR3 length is 12 residues. Trimming took 4 bases from V and 5 from J, leaving 8 bases between them. The CDR3 nucleotides read TGCGCCAGCAGCGCCGTAGGAGATACGCAGTATTTT. Its translation: CASSAVGDTQYF.

This clone was detected only a few times. V gene TRBV19 combines with J gene TRBJ1-6; unclear D gene. Germline CDR1 reads LNHDA; CDR2 reads SQIVND (reference sequence). The CDR3 has 14 amino acids. With 3 bases removed from V and 7 bases from J, the gap between germline ends came to 10 bases. The CDR3 loop reads CASSIRDTNSPLHF. For the CDR3, the DNA is TGTGCCAGTAGTATCCGTGACACCAATTCACCCCTCCACTTT.

The chain employs TRBV6-5 and TRBJ2-7, with 8 bases matching TRBD1. Germline loops: CDR1 MNHEY, CDR2 SVGAGI. V shed 9 bases, J shed 3 bases, and the junction held 10 bases outside the gene matches. The length of the CDR3 is 14 residues. The CDR3 DNA sequence: TGTGCCAGTAGAGACAGGGGATATAACTACGAGCAGTACTTC. Amino acid sequence: CASRDRGYNYEQYF.

The CDR3 spells CATRNRDRSNSPLHF. DNA for the CDR3: TGTGCCACCAGGAACCGGGACAGGAGTAATTCACCCCTCCACTTT. The chain joins TRBV24-1 to TRBJ1-6; 8 positions match TRBD1. With 7 bases clipped from V and 6 bases from J, the junction kept 7 bases outside the gene matches. Germline loops: CDR1 KGHDR, CDR2 SFDVKD. The CDR3 extends over 15 amino acids.

This clone was counted between two and nine times. The chain joins TRBV7-8 to TRBJ1-5, with D perhaps TRBD1 (6 bases). The CDR3 extends over 15 amino acids. Germline CDR1 SGHVS, CDR2 FQNEAQ. V dropped 0 bases and J dropped 6 bases, with 12 bases sitting between them. Written as DNA, the CDR3 is TGTGCCAGCAGCTTAGCCAGCGGCAGGGGTCAGCCCCAGCATTTT. Translation gives CASSLASGRGQPQHF.

The rearrangement uses TRBV19 and TRBJ2-7, with 9 positions matching TRBD1. CDR3 length: 15 amino acids. V dropped 2 bases and J dropped 1; count of bases not matched to a gene: 3. The germline gives CDR1 LNHDA, CDR2 SQIVND (reference sequence). The CDR3 DNA reads as TGTGCCAGTAGTATACCGGGACAGGGATCCTACGAGCAGTACTTC. It translates to CASSIPGQGSYEQYF.

This sequence joins TRBV7-9 and TRBJ1-1; 10 bases map to TRBD1. Germline V CDR1 and CDR2: SEHNR, FQNEAQ (reference sequence). The CDR3 extends over 15 amino acids. The junction had 7 bases not matched to a gene; V was cut back by 5 bases and J by 4 bases. CDR3 DNA sequence: TGTGCCAGCAGCCCCTCGGACAGGGGGGTCACTGAAGCTTTCTTT. Its protein product is CASSPSDRGVTEAFF.

V gene TRBV4-1 combines with J gene TRBJ1-2; D is possibly TRBD1 (5 bases). Germline V gives CDR1 MGHRA, CDR2 YSYEKL. Trimming removed 4 bases from V and 4 bases from J, with 16 bases in between. The CDR3 has 15 residues. CDR3 DNA: TGCGCCAGCAGCCGCTTTACCGACAGCCGCTATGGCTACACCTTC. Its protein product is CASSRFTDSRYGYTF.

J is TRBJ2-2 and V is TRBV20-1; unclear D gene. The CDR3 runs to 10 residues. The V end was cut by 2 bases, the J end by 7 bases, with 2 bases between. In germline, CDR1 is DFQATT, CDR2 SNEGSKA (reference sequence). CDR3 in amino acids: CSARFGELFF. CDR3 DNA sequence: TGCAGTGCTAGATTCGGGGAGCTGTTTTTT.

The chain recombines TRBV5-4 with TRBJ2-7; a possible D gene is TRBD1 (5 bases). In germline, CDR1 is SGHNT, CDR2 YYREEE (reference sequence). Trimming pared 0 bases from V and 4 bases from J, leaving 11 bases between. The CDR3 is made up of 14 amino acids. CDR3 sequence: CASSLGGQNYEQYF. The CDR3 bases are TGTGCCAGCAGCTTGGGAGGACAAAATTACGAGCAGTACTTC. Full variable domain (missing parts from reference TRBV5-4 and TRBJ2-7): ETGVTQSPTHLIKTRGQQVTLRCSSQSGHNTVSWYQQALGQGPQFIFQYYREEENGRGNFPPRFSGLQFPNYSSELNVNALELDDSALYLCASSLGGQNYEQYFGPGTRLTVT.

This clone was counted between two and nine times. For the CDR3, the DNA is TGCAGCGTGACCCAGGACAATGTCTTCTACACCTTC. Translating gives CSVTQDNVFYTF. V is TRBV29-1 and J is TRBJ1-2, with D possibly TRBD1 on 5 matching bases. This CDR3 has 12 amino acids. V was clipped by 6 bases and J by 10 bases, with 18 bases between them. Looked up from germline, CDR1 is SQVTM and CDR2 is ANQGSEA.

The genes are TRBV28 and TRBJ2-6, with D possibly being TRBD2 (6 bases). Trimming pared 3 bases from V and 0 bases from J, leaving 9 bases between. The CDR3 spans 16 residues. Germline CDR1 is MDHEN and CDR2 is SYDVKM. CDR3 amino acids: CASSFGGSSGANVLTF. In DNA, the CDR3 is TGTGCCAGCAGTTTCGGGGGAAGCTCTGGGGCCAACGTCCTGACTTTC.

V and J are TRBV4-1 and TRBJ2-2; unclear D gene. The CDR3 length is 16 residues. Germline CDR1 and CDR2: MGHRA and YSYEKL. V lost 3 bases and J lost 7, with 18 bases in between. The CDR3 is CASSHPQGQSDGELFF. Written as DNA, the CDR3 is TGCGCCAGCAGCCATCCACAAGGCCAGTCTGACGGGGAGCTGTTTTTT.